This T cell receptor (beta chain) is from a study of blood T cell repertoires in COVID-19 (dated by TCRdb to between 2020 and 2021). About the study as a whole: Samples covering the acute and convalescent phases of COVID-19 were provided by collaborators in the United States, Italy and Spain. The repertoires were made available in a free public database intended to serve as a resource for research on the immune response to SARS-CoV-2. The samples were drawn from two sources: the first 160 participants of the ongoing ImmuneRACE study, and about 1,300 subjects contributed by 6 global collaborators. Subjects who had been exposed to COVID-19, were actively infected with it, or had recovered from it provided the deeply sampled blood TCRbeta repertoires that made up the dataset. Sample metadata almost always included a de-identified subject ID, COVID-19 status, age in years and sex. The material from the prospective study consisted of cDNA or gDNA derived from T cells, B-cell-depleted T cells, or PBMCs. HLA class I and class II types, where available, came from metadata supplied by the sample provider rather than from assay-based typing. Points the paper makes about the study in general: The amount of clinical and demographic metadata varied by source and participant and was provided uncurated.

Note on this clone: Its target antigen remains unknown. No much larger clonotype is one base removed from it; base qualities were not supplied.

V is cut by 4 bases and J by 2 bases, and the space between the germline ends is 12 bases. From cysteine to phenylalanine, the CDR3 is 14 amino acids long. The DNA shown is the 42-base CDR3, in frame from base 1. For CDR1 and CDR2, the germline V gene lists SGDLS and YYNGEE. The collaborating institutions used their own protocols to collect whole blood in K2EDTA tubes. For TCRbeta analysis, collaborator samples were shipped as frozen whole blood, as isolated PBMCs, or as DNA extracted from either sample type. The immunoSEQ Assay, a bias-controlled multiplex PCR, was used to amplify TCRbeta CDR3 regions from genomic DNA. Under the source paper's analysis protocol: Within the assay, amplification of reference gene primers was used to estimate how many nucleated cells each sample contained. Sequence reads were collapsed and filtered to measure the absolute abundance of every unique TCRbeta CDR3 rearrangement. For each sample, productive Simpson clonality was calculated as the square root of Simpson's diversity index over productive rearrangements. TCRdb took this table from immuneACCESS and kept in-frame rearrangements with V and J called. Such tables lack part of the clones; where checked against another copy, unresolved V genes explain under half of the gap, and the rest is unexplained. Clone size and the V and J calls come from that table; the DNA yielded D and trimming. This sample comprises approximately 90,000 clones, approximately 88% of them detected only once. Around 29% of the sample is taken by the ten largest.

The receptor was derived from a woman of 80 years or more with active or convalescent COVID-19. The rearranged chain carries TRBV9 and TRBJ1-1; possibly the D gene is TRBD1, per 5 matching bases. Sequenced input: peripheral blood. The sequence in DNA is TGTGCCAGCAGCCCAGGGCTGGGAAACACTGAAGCTTTCTTT. This translates into CASSPGLGNTEAFF.